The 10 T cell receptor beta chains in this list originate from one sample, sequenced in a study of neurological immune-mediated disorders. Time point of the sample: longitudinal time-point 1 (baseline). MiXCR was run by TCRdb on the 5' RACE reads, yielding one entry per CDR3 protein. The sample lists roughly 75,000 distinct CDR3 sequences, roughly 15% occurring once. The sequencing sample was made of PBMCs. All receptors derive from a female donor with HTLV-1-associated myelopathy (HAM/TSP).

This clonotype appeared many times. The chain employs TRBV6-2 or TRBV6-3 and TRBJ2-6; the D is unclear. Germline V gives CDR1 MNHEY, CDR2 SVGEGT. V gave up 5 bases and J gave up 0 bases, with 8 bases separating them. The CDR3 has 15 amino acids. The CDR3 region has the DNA TGTGCCAGCAGTGCCCACATCTCTGGGGCCAACGTCCTGACTTTC. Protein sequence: CASSAHISGANVLTF.

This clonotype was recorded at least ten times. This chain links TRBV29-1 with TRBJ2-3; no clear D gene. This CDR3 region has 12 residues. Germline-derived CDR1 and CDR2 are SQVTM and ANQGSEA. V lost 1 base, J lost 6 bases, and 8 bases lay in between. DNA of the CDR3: TGCAGCGTTGAAGTTTCGGAGGATACGCAGTATTTT. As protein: CSVEVSEDTQYF.

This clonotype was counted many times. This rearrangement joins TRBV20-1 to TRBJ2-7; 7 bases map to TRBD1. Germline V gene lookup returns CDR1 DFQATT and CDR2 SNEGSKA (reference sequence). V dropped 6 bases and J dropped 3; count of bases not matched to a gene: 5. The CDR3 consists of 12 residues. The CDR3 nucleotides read TGCAGTGCAGAGGGGGCGTACTACGAGCAGTACTTC. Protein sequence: CSAEGAYYEQYF.

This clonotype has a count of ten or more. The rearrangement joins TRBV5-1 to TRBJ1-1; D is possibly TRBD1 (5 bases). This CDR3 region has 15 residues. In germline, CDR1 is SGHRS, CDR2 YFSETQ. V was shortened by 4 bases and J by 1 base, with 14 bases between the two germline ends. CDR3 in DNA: TGCGCCAGCAGCCGGGACCCAGGGCCGAACACTGAAGCTTTCTTT. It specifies CASSRDPGPNTEAFF. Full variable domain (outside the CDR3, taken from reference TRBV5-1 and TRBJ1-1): KAGVTQTPRYLIKTRGQQVTLSCSPISGHRSVSWYQQTPGQGLQFLFEYFSETQRNKGNFPGRFSGRQFSNSRSEMNVSTLELGDSALYLCASSRDPGPNTEAFFGQGTRLTVV.

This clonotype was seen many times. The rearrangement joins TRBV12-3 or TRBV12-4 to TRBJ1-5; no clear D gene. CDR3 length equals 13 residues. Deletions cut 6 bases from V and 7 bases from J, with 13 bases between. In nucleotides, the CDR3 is TGTGCCAGCAGCAGACGGGAACAACAGCCCCAGCATTTT. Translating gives CASSRREQQPQHF.

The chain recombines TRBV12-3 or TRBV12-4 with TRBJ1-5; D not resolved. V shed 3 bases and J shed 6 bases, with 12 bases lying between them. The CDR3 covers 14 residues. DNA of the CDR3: TGTGCCAGCAGTTTGGTCCTGTCCGGTCAGCCCCAGCATTTT. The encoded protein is CASSLVLSGQPQHF.

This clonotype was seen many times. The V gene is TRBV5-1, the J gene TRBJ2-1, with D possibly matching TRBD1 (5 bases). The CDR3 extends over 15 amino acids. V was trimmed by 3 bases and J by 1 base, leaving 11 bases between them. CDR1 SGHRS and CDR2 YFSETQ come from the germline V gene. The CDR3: CASSSDTYSYNEQFF. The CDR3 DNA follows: TGCGCCAGCAGCTCGGACACGTATTCCTACAATGAGCAGTTCTTC.

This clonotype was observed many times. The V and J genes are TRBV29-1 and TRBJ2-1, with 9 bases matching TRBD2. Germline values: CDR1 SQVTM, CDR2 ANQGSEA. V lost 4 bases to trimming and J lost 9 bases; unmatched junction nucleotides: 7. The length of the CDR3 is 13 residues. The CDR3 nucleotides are TGCAGCGTTGTTAAAGGACTAGCGACTGAGCAGTTCTTC. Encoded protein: CSVVKGLATEQFF.

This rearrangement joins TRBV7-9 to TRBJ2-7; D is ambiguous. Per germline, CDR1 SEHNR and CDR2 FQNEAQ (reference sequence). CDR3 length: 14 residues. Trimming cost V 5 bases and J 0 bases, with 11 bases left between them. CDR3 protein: CASSPLQNSYEQYF. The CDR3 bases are TGTGCCAGCAGCCCCCTACAGAACTCCTACGAGCAGTACTTC.

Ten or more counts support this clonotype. CDR3 sequence reads: CASSESWQGGETQYF. CDR3 in DNA: TGCGCCAGCAGTGAGTCGTGGCAGGGGGGAGAGACCCAGTACTTC. J is TRBJ2-5 and V is TRBV10-2; D possibly corresponds to TRBD1 (7 bases). The CDR3 has 15 residues. The ends were cut back, 0 bases at V and 4 bases at J, with 12 bases in the middle. Per the germline V gene, CDR1 is WSHSY and CDR2 is SAAADI.